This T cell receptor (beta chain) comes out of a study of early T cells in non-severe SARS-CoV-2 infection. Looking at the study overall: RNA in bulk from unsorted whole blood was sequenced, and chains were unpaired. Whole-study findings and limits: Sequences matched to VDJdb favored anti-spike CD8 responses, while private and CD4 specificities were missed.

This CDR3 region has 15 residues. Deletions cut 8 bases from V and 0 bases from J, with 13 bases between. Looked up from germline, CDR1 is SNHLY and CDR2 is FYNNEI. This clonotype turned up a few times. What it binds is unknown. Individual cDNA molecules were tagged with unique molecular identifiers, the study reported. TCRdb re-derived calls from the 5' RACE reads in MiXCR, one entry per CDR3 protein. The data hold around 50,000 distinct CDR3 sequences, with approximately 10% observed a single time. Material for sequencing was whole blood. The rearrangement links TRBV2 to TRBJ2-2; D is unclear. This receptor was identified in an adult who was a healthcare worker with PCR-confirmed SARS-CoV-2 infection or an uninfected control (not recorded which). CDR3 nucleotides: TGTGCCAGCCGACCCTCCATGACGAACACCGGGGAGCTGTTTTTT. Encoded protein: CASRPSMTNTGELFF.